Listed here are 9 T cell receptor beta chains from one sample, sequenced in a study of CD8 T cells in ankylosing spondylitis. Overall study findings and caveats: Seemingly distinctive of ankylosing spondylitis blood was a TCR beta motif formed by eight highly homologous variants.

TCRdb reanalysed the 5' RACE reads using MiXCR and keeps one entry per CDR3 protein. This sample has about 440,000 distinct CDR3 sequences; 17% occur once, and the top ten carry 1%. Their specific antigens are unknown. The sample taken for sequencing was blood, either unsorted or a sorted T cell fraction (not recorded which). Receptor source: a male donor with ankylosing spondylitis.

This clonotype was counted only a few times. The V call is TRBV27, the J call TRBJ1-5, with D perhaps matching TRBD1 (6 bases). Germline CDR1 and CDR2: MNHEY and SMNVEV (reference sequence). This CDR3 contains 14 residues. The germline V and J ends were trimmed by 3 bases and 6 bases, with 12 bases remaining between them. The CDR3 loop reads CASSFRRGGQPQHF. The CDR3 DNA reads as TGTGCCAGCAGTTTCCGCAGGGGCGGTCAGCCCCAGCATTTT.

This clonotype was observed a handful of times. The chain employs TRBV27 and TRBJ2-7; TRBD1 is a possible D gene (6 bases). Germline CDR1 MNHEY, CDR2 SMNVEV (reference sequence). This CDR3 contains 14 residues. With 5 bases removed from V and 2 bases from J, the gap between germline ends came to 13 bases. DNA for the CDR3: TGTGCCAGCAGTCCCCAGGGACACGCCTACGAGCAGTACTTC. Translated, it gives CASSPQGHAYEQYF.

In its sample, this clonotype was seen many times. The V and J genes are TRBV12-3 or TRBV12-4 and TRBJ2-3, with 7 positions matching TRBD2. V was clipped by 7 bases and J by 2 bases; unmatched bases: 3. The CDR3 loop spans 13 amino acids. This CDR3 is CASTGGPTDTQYF. The CDR3 bases are TGTGCCAGCACGGGGGGTCCCACAGATACGCAGTATTTT.

The chain carries TRBV6-1 and TRBJ2-7; D gene uncertain. There are 11 residues in the CDR3. Looked up from germline, CDR1 is MNHNS and CDR2 is SASEGT. V was shortened by 2 bases and J by 7 bases, with 6 bases between the two germline ends. CDR3 sequence (DNA): TGTGCCAGCAGTGAATTGTGGGAGCAGTACTTC. It encodes CASSELWEQYF.

In its sample, this clonotype was seen many times. V usage is TRBV12-3 or TRBV12-4 and J usage is TRBJ1-2; 10 bases are a match to TRBD1. CDR3 length: 15 amino acids. The V segment lost 6 bases and the J segment 4 bases; nucleotides outside the gene matches: 8. CDR3 amino acids: CASRPGQGTGYGYTF. Written as DNA, the CDR3 is TGTGCCAGCAGACCGGGACAGGGGACGGGCTATGGCTACACCTTC.

The genes are TRBV19 and TRBJ1-5; D not certain. Per germline, CDR1 LNHDA and CDR2 SQIVND (reference sequence). Trimming shortened V by 2 bases and J by 0 bases, and 5 bases separated the two germline ends. CDR3 length equals 14 residues. CDR3 sequence: CASSIRNSNQPQHF. CDR3 nucleotides: TGTGCCAGTAGTATACGCAATAGCAATCAGCCCCAGCATTTT.

This clonotype was seen a handful of times. The J gene is TRBJ2-6, the V gene TRBV19, with D possibly called TRBD1 or TRBD2 (5 bases each). CDR1 is LNHDA and CDR2 is SQIVND in the germline V gene (reference sequence). The V and J ends lost 8 bases and 0 bases respectively, with 14 bases between them. The CDR3 runs 16 residues. The CDR3 DNA sequence: TGTGCCAGTCGGACTCAGGGTACCTCTGGGGCCAACGTCCTGACTTTC. This encodes CASRTQGTSGANVLTF. Supplemented by reference TRBV19 and TRBJ2-6, the full variable domain reads DGGITQSPKYLFRKEGQNVTLSCEQNLNHDAMYWYRQDPGQGLRLIYYSQIVNDFQKGDIAEGYSVSREKKESFPLTVTSAQKNPTAFYLCASRTQGTSGANVLTFGAGSRLTVL.

This clonotype was picked up a small number of times. V gene TRBV2 combines with J gene TRBJ2-5; 15 nucleotides match TRBD2. This CDR3 has 16 residues. Germline CDR1 and CDR2: SNHLY and FYNNEI. V was pared by 7 bases and J by 4 bases, with 7 bases of the junction left unmatched. The CDR3 DNA reads as TGTGCCAGCAACCGACTGGGACTAGCGGGAGGAGAGACCCAGTACTTC. This encodes CASNRLGLAGGETQYF.

The CDR3 loop reads CASREGLAGRRSTDTQYF. Written as DNA, the CDR3 is TGTGCCAGCAGGGAGGGACTAGCGGGAAGACGGAGCACAGATACGCAGTATTTT. V is TRBV2 and J is TRBJ2-3; 13 bases match TRBD2. The CDR3 contains 18 residues. Per the germline V gene, CDR1 is SNHLY and CDR2 is FYNNEI. J was trimmed by 0 bases and V by 6 bases; bases with no gene match: 9.